This T cell receptor beta chain came from a study of cytomegalovirus exposure and HLA in healthy donors. The primer mix had 60 Vbeta and 13 Jbeta primers. The protocol was immunoSEQ multiplex PCR, while the TCRdb copy is restricted to in-frame clones and leaves out a portion. There are 150,000 or so clones in the sample; around four fifths occur only once, and roughly 9.7% lies in the top ten. Study-wide findings and caveats: The authors listed 150 or so TCR beta chains as cytomegalovirus-associated.

Trimming cost V 4 bases and J 5 bases; bases outside gene matches: 10. This CDR3 is 15 amino acids long. Germline lookup yields CDR1 SGDLS and CDR2 YYNGEE. As for this clone: Antigen specificity is unknown.

The sample taken for sequencing was PBMCs. V and J are TRBV9 and TRBJ2-7; 9 bases match TRBD1. This clonotype was sampled from a man aged 18 to 30 in good health and CMV-seropositive. CDR3 sequence: CASSPPGTGWHEQYF. The CDR3 DNA follows: TGTGCCAGCAGCCCCCCCGGGACAGGGTGGCACGAGCAGTACTTC.